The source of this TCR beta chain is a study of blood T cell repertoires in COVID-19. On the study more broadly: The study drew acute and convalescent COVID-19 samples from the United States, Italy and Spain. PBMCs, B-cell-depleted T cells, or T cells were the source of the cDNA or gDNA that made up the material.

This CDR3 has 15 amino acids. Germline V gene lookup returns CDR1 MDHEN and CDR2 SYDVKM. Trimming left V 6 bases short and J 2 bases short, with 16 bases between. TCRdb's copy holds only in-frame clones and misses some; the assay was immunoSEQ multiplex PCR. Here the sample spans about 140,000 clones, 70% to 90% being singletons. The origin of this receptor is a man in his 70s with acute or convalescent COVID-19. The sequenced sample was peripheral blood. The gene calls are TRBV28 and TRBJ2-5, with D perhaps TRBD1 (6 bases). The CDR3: CASSLRQASQETQYF. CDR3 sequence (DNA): TGTGCCAGCAGCCTAAGACAGGCCAGTCAAGAGACCCAGTACTTC.